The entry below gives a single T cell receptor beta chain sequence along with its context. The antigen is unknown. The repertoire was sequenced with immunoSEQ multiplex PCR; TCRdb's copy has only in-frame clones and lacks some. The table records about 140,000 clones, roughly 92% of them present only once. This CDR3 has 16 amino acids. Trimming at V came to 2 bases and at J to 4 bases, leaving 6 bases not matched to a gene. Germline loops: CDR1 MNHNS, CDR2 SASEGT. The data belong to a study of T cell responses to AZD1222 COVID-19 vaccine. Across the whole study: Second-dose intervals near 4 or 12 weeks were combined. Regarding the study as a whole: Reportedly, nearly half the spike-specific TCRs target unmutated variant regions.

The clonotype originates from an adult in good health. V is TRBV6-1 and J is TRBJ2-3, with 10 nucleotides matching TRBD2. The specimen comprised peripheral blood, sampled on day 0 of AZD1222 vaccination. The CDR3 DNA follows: TGTGCCAGCAGTGAATTAAGCGGGAGGGGATCAGATACGCAGTATTTT. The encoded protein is CASSELSGRGSDTQYF.